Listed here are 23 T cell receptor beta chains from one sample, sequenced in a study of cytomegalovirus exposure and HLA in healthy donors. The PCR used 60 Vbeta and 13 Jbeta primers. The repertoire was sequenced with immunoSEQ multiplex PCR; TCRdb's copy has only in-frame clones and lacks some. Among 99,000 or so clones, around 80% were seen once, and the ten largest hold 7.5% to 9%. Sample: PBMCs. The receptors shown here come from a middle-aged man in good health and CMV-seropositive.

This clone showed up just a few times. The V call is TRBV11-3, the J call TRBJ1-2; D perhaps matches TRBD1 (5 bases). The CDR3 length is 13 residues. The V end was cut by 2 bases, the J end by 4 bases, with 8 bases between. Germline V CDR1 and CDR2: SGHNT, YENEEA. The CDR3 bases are TGTGCCAGCAGCTTACGGCAGGGCTATGGCTACACCTTC. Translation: CASSLRQGYGYTF.

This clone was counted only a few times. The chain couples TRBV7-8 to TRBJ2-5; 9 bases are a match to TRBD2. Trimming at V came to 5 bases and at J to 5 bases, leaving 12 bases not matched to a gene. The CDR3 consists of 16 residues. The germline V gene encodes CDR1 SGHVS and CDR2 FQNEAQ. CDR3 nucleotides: TGTGCCAGCAGCCCCGGAGGACTAGCGCTGATGGAGACCCAGTACTTC. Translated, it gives CASSPGGLALMETQYF.

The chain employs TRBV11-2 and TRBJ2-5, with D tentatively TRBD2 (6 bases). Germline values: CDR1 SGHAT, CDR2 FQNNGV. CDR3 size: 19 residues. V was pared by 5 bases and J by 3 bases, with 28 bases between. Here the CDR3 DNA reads TGTGCCAGCAGCCCCCGGGGTATGGGGGGTCCAACCATTAAAGAGACCCAGTACTTC. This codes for CASSPRGMGGPTIKETQYF.

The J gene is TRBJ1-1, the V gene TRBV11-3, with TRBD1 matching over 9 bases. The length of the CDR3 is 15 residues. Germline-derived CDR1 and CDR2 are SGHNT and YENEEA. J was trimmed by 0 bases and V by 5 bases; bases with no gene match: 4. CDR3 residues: CASSIGQGMNTEAFF. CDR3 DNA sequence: TGTGCCAGCAGCATCGGACAGGGGATGAACACTGAAGCTTTCTTT.

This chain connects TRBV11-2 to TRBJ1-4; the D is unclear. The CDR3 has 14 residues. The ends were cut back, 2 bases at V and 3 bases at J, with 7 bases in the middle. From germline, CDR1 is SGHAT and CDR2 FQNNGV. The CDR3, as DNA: TGTGCCAGCAGCTTATTCGCGTCTAATGAAAAACTGTTTTTT. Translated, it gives CASSLFASNEKLFF.

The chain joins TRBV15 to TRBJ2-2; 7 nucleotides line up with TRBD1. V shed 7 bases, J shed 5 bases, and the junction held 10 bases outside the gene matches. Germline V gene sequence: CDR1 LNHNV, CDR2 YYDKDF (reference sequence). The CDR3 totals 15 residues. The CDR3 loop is CATNSRQGRTGELFF. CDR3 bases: TGTGCCACCAACTCGAGACAGGGACGGACCGGGGAGCTGTTTTTT.

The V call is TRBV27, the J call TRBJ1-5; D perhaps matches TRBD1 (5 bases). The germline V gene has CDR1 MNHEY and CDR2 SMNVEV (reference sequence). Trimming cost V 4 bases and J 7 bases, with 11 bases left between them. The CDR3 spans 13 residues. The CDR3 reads CASSSQGRQPQHF. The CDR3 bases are TGTGCCAGCAGTTCCCAGGGTAGACAGCCCCAGCATTTT.

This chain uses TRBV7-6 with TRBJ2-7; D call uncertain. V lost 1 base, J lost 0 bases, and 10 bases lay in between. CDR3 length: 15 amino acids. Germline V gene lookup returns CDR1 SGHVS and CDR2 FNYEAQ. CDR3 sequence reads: CASSLGAGDSYEQYF. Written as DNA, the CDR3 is TGTGCCAGCAGCTTAGGAGCCGGTGACTCCTACGAGCAGTACTTC.

The CDR3, as DNA: TGTGCCACCTCGATCAGGGGACCCTACGAGCAGTACTTC. Translated: CATSIRGPYEQYF. This rearrangement joins TRBV30 to TRBJ2-7; weak D call: TRBD1 (6 bases). The CDR3 totals 13 residues. The germline V and J ends were trimmed by 8 bases and 2 bases, with 16 bases remaining between them. Looked up from germline, CDR1 is GTSNPN and CDR2 is SVGIG (reference sequence).

CDR3: CASSRGQGLRGIYF. CDR3 coding DNA: TGTGCCAGCAGTCGAGGACAGGGCTTAAGGGGCATATATTTT. The chain combines TRBV28 with TRBJ1-3, with 8 bases matching TRBD1. V was clipped by 5 bases and J by 12 bases; unmatched bases: 12. This CDR3 has 14 residues. CDR1 and CDR2 from the germline V gene are MDHEN and SYDVKM.

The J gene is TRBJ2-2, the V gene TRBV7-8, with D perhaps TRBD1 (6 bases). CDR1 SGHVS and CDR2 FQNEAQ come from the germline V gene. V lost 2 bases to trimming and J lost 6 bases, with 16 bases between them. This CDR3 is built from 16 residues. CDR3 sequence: CASSLRGSLLSGELFF. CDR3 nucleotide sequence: TGTGCCAGCAGCTTAAGGGGGAGTCTTTTGTCCGGGGAGCTGTTTTTT.

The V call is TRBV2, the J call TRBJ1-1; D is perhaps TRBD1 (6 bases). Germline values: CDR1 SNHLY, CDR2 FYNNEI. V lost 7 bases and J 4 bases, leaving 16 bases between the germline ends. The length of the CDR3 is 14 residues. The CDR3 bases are TGTGCCAGCACTTCACAAGGACAGACCACTGAAGCTTTCTTT. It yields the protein CASTSQGQTTEAFF.

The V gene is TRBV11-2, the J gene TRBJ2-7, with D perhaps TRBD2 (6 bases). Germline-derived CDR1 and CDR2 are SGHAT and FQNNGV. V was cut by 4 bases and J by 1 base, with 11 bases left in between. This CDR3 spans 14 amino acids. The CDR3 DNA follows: TGTGCCAGCAGCTCCGCCGGGACTTCCTACGAGCAGTACTTC. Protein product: CASSSAGTSYEQYF.

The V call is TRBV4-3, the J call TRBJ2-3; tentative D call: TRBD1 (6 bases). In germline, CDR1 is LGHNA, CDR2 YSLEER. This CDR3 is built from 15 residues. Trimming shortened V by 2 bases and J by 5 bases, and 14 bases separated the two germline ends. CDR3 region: CASSQRGSRGDTQYF. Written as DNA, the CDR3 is TGCGCCAGCAGCCAAAGGGGGTCCCGTGGAGATACGCAGTATTTT.

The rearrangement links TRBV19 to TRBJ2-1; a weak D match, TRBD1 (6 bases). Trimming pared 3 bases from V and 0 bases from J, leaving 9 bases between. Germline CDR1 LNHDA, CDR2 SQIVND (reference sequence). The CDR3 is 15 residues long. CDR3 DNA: TGTGCCAGTAGTATGCAGGGGAGCTCCTACAATGAGCAGTTCTTC. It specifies CASSMQGSSYNEQFF. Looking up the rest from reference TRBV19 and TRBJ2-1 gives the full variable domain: DGGITQSPKYLFRKEGQNVTLSCEQNLNHDAMYWYRQDPGQGLRLIYYSQIVNDFQKGDIAEGYSVSREKKESFPLTVTSAQKNPTAFYLCASSMQGSSYNEQFFGPGTRLTVL.

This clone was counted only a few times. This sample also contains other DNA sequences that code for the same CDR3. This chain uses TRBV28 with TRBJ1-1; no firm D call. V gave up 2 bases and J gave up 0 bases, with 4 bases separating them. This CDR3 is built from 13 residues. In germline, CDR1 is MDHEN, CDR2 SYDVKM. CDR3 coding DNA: TGTGCCAGCAGTTTACCGGTGAACACTGAAGCTTTCTTT. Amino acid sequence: CASSLPVNTEAFF. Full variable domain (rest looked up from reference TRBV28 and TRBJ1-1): DVKVTQSSRYLVKRTGEKVFLECVQDMDHENMFWYRQDPGLGLRLIYFSYDVKMKEKGDIPEGYSVSREKKERFSLILESASTNQTSMYLCASSLPVNTEAFFGQGTRLTVV.

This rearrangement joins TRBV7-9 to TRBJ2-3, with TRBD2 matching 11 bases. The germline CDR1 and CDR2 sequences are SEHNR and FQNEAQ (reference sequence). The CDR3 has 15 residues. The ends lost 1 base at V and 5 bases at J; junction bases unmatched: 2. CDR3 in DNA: TGTGCCAGCAGCTTAGGGCTAGCGGGGGGAGATACGCAGTATTTT. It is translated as CASSLGLAGGDTQYF.

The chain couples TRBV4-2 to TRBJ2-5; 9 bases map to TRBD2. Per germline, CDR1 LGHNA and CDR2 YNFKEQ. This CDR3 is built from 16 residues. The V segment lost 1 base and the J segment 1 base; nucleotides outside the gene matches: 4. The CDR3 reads CASSQVSGGSQETQYF. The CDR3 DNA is TGTGCCAGCAGCCAAGTCAGCGGGGGGTCCCAAGAGACCCAGTACTTC.

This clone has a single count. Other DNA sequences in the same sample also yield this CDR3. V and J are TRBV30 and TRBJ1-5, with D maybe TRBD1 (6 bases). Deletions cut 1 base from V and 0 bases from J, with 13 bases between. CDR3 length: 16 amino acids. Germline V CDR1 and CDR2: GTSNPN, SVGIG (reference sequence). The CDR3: CAWSAWTVNSNQPQHF. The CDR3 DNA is TGTGCCTGGAGTGCTTGGACAGTCAATAGCAATCAGCCCCAGCATTTT.

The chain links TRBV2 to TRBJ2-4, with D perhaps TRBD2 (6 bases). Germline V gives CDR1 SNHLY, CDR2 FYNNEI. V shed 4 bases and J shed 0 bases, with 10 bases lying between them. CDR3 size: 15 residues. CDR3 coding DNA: TGTGCCAGCAGTGCGGGGGTCTTAGCCAAAAACATTCAGTACTTC. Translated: CASSAGVLAKNIQYF.

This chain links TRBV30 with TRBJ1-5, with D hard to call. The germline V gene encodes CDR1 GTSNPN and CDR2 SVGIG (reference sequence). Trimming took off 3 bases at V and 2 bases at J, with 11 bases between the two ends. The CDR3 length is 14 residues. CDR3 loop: CAWRGGLGNQPQHF. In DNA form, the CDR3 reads TGTGCCTGGAGGGGAGGGCTGGGCAATCAGCCCCAGCATTTT.

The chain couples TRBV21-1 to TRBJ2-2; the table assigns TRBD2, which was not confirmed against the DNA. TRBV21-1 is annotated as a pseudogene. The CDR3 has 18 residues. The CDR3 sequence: CASSKGPSGRENTGELFF. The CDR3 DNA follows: TGTGCCAGCAGCAAAGGCCCTAGCGGGAGGGAGAACACCGGGGAGCTGTTTTTT.

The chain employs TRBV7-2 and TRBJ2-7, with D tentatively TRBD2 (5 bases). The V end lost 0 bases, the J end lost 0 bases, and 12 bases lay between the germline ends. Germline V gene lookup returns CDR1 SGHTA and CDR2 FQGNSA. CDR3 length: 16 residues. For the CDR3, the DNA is TGTGCCAGCAGCTTAGCGCCCGGAGGTAACTCCTACGAGCAGTACTTC. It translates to CASSLAPGGNSYEQYF.